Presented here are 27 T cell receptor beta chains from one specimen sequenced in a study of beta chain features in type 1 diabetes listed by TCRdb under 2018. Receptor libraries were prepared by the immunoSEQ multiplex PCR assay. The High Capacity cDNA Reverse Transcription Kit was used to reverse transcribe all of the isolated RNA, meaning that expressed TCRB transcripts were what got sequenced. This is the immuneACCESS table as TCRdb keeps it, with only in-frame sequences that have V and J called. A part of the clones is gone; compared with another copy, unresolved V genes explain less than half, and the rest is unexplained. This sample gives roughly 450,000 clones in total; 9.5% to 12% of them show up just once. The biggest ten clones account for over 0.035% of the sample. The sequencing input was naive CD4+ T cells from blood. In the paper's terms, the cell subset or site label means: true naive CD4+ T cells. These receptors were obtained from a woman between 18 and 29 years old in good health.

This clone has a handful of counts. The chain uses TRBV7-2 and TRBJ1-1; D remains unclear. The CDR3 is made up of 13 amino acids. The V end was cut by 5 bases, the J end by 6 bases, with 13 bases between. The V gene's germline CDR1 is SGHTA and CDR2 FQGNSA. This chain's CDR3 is CASSTWLGAEAFF. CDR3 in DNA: TGTGCCAGCAGCACCTGGCTCGGGGCTGAAGCTTTCTTT. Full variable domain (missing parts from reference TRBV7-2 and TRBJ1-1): GAGVSQSPSNKVTEKGKDVELRCDPISGHTALYWYRQSLGQGLEFLIYFQGNSAPDKSGLPSDRFSAERTGGSVSTLTIQRTQQEDSAVYLCASSTWLGAEAFFGQGTRLTVV.

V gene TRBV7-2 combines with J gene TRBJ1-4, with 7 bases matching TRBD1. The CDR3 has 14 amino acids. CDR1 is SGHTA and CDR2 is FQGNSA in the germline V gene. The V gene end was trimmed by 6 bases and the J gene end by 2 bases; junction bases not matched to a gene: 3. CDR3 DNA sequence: TGTGCCAGCAGGCAGGGGGGCACTAATGAAAAACTGTTTTTT. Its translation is CASRQGGTNEKLFF.

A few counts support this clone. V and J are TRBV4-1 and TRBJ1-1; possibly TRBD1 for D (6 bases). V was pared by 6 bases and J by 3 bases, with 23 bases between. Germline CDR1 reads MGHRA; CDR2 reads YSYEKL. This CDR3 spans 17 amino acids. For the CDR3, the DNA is TGCGCCAGCAGTCCAAGGAACACAGGGCGGTGGGACACTGAAGCTTTCTTT. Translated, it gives CASSPRNTGRWDTEAFF.

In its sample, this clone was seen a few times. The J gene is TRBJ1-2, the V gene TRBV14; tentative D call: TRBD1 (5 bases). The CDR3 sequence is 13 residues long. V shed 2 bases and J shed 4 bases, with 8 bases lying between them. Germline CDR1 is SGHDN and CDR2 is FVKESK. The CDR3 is CASSQIDSYGYTF. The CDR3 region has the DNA TGTGCCAGCAGCCAAATAGACAGCTATGGCTACACCTTC.

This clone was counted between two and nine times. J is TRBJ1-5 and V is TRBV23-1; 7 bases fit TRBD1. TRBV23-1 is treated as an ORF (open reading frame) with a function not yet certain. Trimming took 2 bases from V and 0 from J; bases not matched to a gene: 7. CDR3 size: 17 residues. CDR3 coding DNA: TGCGCCAGCAGTCAACCGGCCGGGACAGATAGCAATCAGCCCCAGCATTTT. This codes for CASSQPAGTDSNQPQHF.

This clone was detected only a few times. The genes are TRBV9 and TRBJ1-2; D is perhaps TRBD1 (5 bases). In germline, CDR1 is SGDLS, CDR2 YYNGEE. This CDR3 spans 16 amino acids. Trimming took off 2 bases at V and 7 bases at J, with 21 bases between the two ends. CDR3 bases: TGTGCCAGCAGCGTGGACCCCCGGGCAGGGAACCGTGGCTACACCTTC. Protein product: CASSVDPRAGNRGYTF. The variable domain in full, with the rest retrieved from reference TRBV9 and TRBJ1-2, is DSGVTQTPKHLITATGQRVTLRCSPRSGDLSVYWYQQSLDQGLQFLIQYYNGEERAKGNILERFSAQQFPDLHSELNLSSLELGDSALYFCASSVDPRAGNRGYTFGSGTRLTVV.

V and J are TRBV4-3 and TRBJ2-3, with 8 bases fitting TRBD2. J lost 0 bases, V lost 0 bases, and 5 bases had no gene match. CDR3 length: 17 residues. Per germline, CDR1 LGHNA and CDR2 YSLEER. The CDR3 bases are TGCGCCAGCAGCCAAGAGGGACTAGAGGCTAGCACAGATACGCAGTATTTT. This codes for CASSQEGLEASTDTQYF.

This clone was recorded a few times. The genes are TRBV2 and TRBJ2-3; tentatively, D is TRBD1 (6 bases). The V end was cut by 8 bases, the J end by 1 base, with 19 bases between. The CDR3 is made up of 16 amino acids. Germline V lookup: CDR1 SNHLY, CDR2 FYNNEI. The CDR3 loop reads CASSLLRGSGTDTQYF. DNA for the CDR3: TGTGCCAGCTCCCTTCTCAGGGGTTCCGGCACAGATACGCAGTATTTT.

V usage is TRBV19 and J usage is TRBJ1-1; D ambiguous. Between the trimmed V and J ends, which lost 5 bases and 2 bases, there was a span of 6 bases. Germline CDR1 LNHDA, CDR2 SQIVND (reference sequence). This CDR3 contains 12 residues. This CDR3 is CASSRANTEAFF. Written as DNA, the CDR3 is TGTGCCAGTAGTCGGGCCAACACTGAAGCTTTCTTT.

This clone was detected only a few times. CDR3 in amino acids: CASSQDRSGLAGEDEQFF. In DNA, the CDR3 is TGTGCCAGCAGCCAAGATCGGTCGGGACTAGCGGGAGAGGATGAGCAGTTCTTC. This chain connects TRBV14 to TRBJ2-1, with 14 bases identical to TRBD2. The CDR3 contains 18 residues. V lost 0 bases, J lost 8 bases, and 9 bases stayed unmatched. In germline, CDR1 is SGHDN, CDR2 FVKESK.

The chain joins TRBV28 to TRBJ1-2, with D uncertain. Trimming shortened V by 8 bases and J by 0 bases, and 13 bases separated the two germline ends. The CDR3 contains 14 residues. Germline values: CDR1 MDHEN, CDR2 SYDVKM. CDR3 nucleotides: TGTGCCAGCGGGGTGGCCAAAGCTAACTATGGCTACACCTTC. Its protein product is CASGVAKANYGYTF.

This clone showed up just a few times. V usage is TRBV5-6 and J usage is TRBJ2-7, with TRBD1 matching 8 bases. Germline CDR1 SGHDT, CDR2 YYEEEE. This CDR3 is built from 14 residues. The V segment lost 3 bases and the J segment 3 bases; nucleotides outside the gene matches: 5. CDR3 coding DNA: TGTGCCAGCAGCTCCACAGGGGGTCTCTACGAGCAGTACGTC. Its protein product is CASSSTGGLYEQYV.

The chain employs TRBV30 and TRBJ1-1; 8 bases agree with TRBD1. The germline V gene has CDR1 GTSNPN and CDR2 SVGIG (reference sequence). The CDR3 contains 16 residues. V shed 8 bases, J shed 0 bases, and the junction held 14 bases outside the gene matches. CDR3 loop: CARKRTGSVVNTEAFF. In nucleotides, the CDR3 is TGTGCCCGGAAACGGACAGGGTCGGTAGTGAACACTGAAGCTTTCTTT. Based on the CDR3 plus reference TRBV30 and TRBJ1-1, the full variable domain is SQTIHQWPATLVQPVGSPLSLECTVEGTSNPNLYWYRQAAGRGLQLLFYSVGIGQISSEVPQNLSASRPQDRQFILSSKKLLLSDSGFYLCARKRTGSVVNTEAFFGQGTRLTVV.

Here the CDR3 reads CASRGKGATEAFF. The CDR3 DNA follows: TGTGCCAGCAGGGGGAAAGGGGCGACTGAAGCTTTCTTT. The V call is TRBV6-1, the J call TRBJ1-1; tentatively, D is TRBD1 (5 bases). CDR3 length: 13 amino acids. V shed 6 bases and J shed 5 bases, with 13 bases lying between them. The V gene's germline CDR1 is MNHNS and CDR2 SASEGT.

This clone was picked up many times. CDR3 residues: CSVDPSKGDTQYF. The CDR3 coding sequence is TGCAGCGTTGACCCAAGCAAGGGAGATACGCAGTATTTT. This sequence joins TRBV29-1 and TRBJ2-3; D is uncertain. In germline, CDR1 is SQVTM, CDR2 ANQGSEA. CDR3 length: 13 residues. V was trimmed by 3 bases and J by 5 bases, leaving 12 bases between them.

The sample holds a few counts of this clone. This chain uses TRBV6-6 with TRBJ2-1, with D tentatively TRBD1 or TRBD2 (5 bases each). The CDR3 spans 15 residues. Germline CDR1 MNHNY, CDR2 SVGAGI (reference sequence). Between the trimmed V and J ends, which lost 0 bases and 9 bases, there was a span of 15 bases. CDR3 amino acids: CASSYSGRGEGEQFF. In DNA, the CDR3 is TGTGCCAGCAGTTACTCGGGACGGGGAGAGGGTGAGCAGTTCTTC.

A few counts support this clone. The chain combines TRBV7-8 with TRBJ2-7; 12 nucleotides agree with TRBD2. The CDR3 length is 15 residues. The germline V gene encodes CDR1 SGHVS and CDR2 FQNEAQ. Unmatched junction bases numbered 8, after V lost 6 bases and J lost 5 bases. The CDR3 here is CASRDFRLAGDEQYF. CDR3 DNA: TGTGCCAGCAGGGATTTCCGACTAGCGGGAGACGAGCAGTACTTC. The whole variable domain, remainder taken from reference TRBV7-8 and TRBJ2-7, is GAGVSQSPRYKVAKRGQDVALRCDPISGHVSLFWYQQALGQGPEFLTYFQNEAQLDKSGLPSDRFFAERPEGSVSTLKIQRTQQEDSAVYLCASRDFRLAGDEQYFGPGTRLTVT.

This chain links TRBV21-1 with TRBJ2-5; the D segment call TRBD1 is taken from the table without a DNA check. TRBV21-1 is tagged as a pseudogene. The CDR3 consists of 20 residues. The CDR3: CAKPGPSRYEGDRYQETQYF. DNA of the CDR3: TGTGCCAAGCCGGGACCCTCCCGATATGAGGGGGACAGGTACCAAGAGACCCAGTACTTC.

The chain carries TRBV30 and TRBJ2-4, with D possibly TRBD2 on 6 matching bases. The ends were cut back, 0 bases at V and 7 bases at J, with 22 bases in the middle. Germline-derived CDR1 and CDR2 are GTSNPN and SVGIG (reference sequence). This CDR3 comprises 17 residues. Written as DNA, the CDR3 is TGTGCCTGGAGTGTACAGAAGGGAGGCGGTGGTAGGAACATTCAGTACTTC. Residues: CAWSVQKGGGGRNIQYF.

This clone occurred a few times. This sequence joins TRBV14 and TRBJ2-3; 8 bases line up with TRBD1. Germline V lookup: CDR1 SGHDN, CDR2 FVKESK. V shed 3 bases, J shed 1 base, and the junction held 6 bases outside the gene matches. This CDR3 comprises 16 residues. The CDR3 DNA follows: TGTGCCAGCAGCCATGGGACAGGCTTTGGCACAGATACGCAGTATTTT. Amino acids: CASSHGTGFGTDTQYF.

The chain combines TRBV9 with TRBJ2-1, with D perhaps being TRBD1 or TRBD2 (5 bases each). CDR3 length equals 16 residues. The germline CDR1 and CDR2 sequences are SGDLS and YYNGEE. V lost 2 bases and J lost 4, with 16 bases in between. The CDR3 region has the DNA TGTGCCAGCAGCGTCACCGGGACCGTTGATTACAATGAGCAGTTCTTC. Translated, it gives CASSVTGTVDYNEQFF.

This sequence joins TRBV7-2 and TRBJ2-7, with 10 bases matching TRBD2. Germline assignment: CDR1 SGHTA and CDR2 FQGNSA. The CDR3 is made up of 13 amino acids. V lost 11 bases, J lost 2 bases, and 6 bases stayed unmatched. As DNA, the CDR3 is TGTGCCGGTCCACTAGCGGGGCCCTACGAGCAGTACTTC. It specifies CAGPLAGPYEQYF.

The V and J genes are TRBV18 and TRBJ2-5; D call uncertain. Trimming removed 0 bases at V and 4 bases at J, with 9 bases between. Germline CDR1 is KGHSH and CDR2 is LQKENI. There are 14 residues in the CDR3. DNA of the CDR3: TGTGCCAGCTCACCACCATCCTCGGGAGAGACCCAGTACTTC. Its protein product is CASSPPSSGETQYF.

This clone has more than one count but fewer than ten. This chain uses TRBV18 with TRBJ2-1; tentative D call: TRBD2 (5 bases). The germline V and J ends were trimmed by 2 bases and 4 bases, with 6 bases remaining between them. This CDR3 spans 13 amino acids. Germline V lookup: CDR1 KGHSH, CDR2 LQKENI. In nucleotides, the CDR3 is TGTGCCAGCTCACCAAGGGAGTACAATGAGCAGTTCTTC. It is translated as CASSPREYNEQFF.

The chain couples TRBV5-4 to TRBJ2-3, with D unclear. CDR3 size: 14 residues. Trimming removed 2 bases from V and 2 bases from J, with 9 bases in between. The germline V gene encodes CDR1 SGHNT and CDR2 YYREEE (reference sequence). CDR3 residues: CASSLPLNTDTQYF. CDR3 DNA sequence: TGTGCCAGCAGCTTACCCTTAAACACAGATACGCAGTATTTT. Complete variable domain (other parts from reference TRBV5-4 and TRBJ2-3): ETGVTQSPTHLIKTRGQQVTLRCSSQSGHNTVSWYQQALGQGPQFIFQYYREEENGRGNFPPRFSGLQFPNYSSELNVNALELDDSALYLCASSLPLNTDTQYFGPGTRLTVL.

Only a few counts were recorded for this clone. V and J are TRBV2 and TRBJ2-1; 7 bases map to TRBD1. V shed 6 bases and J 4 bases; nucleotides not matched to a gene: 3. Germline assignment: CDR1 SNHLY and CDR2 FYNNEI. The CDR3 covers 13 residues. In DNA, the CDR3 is TGTGCCAGCAGCAGACAGGGATACAATGAGCAGTTCTTC. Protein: CASSRQGYNEQFF. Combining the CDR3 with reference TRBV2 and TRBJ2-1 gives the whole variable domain EPEVTQTPSHQVTQMGQEVILRCVPISNHLYFYWYRQILGQKVEFLVSFYNNEISEKSEIFDDQFSVERPDGSNFTLKIRSTKLEDSAMYFCASSRQGYNEQFFGPGTRLTVL.

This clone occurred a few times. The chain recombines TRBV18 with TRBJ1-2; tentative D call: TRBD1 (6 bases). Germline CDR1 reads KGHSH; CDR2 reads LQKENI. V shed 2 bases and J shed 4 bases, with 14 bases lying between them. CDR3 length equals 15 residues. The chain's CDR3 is CASSPLAGEFYGYTF. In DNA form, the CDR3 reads TGTGCCAGCTCACCATTGGCAGGGGAGTTCTATGGCTACACCTTC.